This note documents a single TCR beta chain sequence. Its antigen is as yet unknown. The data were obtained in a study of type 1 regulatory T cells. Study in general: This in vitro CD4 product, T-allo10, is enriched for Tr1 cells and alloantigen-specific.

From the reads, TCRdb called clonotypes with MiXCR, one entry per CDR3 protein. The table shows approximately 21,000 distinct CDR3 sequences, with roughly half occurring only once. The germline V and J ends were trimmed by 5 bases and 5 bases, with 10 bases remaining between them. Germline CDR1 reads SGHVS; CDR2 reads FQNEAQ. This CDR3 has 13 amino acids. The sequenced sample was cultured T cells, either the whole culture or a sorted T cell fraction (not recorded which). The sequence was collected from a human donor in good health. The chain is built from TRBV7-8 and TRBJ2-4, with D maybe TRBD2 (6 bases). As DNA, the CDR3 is TGTGCCAGCAGCCGAACGGGGGAAAACATTCAGTACTTC. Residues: CASSRTGENIQYF.